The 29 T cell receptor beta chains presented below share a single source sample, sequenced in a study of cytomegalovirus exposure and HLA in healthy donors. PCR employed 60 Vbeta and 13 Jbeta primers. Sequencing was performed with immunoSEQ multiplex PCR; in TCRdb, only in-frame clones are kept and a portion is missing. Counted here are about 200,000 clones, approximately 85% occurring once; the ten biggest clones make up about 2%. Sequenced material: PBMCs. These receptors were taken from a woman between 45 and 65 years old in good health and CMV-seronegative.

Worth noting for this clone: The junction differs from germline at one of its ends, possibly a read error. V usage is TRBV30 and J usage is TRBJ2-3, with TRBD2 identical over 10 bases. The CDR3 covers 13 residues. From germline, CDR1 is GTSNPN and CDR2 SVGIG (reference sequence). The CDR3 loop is CTTSGDSTDTQYF. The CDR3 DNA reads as TGCACTACTAGCGGGGATAGCACAGATACGCAGTATTTT.

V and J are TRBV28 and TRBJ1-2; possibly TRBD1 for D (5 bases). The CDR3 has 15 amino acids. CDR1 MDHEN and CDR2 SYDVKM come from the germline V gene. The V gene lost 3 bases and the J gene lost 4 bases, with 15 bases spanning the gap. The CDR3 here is CASSFPRAGPYGYTF. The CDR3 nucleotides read TGTGCCAGCAGTTTCCCCAGGGCAGGGCCCTATGGCTACACCTTC.

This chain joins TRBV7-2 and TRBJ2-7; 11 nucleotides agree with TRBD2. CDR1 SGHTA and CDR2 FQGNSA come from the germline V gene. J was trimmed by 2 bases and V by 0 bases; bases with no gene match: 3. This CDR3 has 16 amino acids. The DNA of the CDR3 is TGTGCCAGCAGCTTAGCGGGACTAGCGGTAACCTACGAGCAGTACTTC. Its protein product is CASSLAGLAVTYEQYF.

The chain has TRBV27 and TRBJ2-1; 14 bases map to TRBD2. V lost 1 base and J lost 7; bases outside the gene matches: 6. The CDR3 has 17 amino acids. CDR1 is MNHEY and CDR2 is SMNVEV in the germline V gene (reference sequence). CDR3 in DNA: TGTGCCAGCAGTTTATGGGGGACTAGCGGGGGCGGGAATGAGCAGTTCTTC. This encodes CASSLWGTSGGGNEQFF.

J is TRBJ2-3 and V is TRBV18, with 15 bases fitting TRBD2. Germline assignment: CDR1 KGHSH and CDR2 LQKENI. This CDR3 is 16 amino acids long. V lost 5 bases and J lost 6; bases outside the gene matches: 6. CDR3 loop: CASSRTSGRASDTQYF. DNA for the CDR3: TGTGCCAGCTCAAGGACTAGCGGGAGGGCCTCTGATACGCAGTATTTT.

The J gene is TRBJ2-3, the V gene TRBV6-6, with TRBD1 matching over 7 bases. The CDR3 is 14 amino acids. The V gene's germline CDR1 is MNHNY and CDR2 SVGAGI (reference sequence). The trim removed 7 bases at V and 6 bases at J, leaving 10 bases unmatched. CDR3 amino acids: CASNLLGGADTQYF. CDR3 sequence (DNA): TGTGCCAGCAACCTACTAGGGGGCGCGGATACGCAGTATTTT.

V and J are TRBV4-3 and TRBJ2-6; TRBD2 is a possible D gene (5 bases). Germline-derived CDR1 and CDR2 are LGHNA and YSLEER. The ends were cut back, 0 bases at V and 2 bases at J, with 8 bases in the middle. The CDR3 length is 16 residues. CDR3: CASSQDPGTGANVLTF. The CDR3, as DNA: TGCGCCAGCAGCCAAGATCCCGGGACTGGGGCCAACGTCCTGACTTTC.

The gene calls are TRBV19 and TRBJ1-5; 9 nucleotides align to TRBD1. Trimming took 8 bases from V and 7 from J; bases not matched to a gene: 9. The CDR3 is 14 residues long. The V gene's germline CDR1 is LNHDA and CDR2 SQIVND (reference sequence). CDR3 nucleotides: TGTGCCAGTTCGGGGACAGGGAGTAGGCAGCCCCAGCATTTT. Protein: CASSGTGSRQPQHF.

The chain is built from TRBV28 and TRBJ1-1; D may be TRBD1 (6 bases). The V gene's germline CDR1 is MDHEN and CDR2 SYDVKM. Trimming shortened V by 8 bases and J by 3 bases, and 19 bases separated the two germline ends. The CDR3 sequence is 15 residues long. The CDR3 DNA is TGTGCCAGCCGAAAGGCACAGGGTACCCACACTGAAGCTTTCTTT. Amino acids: CASRKAQGTHTEAFF.

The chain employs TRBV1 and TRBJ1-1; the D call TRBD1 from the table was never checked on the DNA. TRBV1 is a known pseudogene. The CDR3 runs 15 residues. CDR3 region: CTSSPGTGGFTEAFF. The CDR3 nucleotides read TGCACCAGCAGCCCTGGGACAGGGGGGTTCACTGAAGCTTTCTTT.

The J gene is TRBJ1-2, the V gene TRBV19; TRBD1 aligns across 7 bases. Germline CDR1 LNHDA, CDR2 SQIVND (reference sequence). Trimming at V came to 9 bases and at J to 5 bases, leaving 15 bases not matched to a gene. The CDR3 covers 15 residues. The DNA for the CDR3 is TGTGCCAGCAGCCCGGGACAGAACTCTTTTTATGGCTACACCTTC. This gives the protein CASSPGQNSFYGYTF.

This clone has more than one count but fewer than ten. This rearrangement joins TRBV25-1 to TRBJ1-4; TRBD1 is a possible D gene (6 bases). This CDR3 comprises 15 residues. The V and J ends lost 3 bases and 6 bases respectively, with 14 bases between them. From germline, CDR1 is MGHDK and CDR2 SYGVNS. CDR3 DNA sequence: TGTGCCAGCAGTGACCAGGGACACCCATATGAAAAACTGTTTTTT. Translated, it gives CASSDQGHPYEKLFF.

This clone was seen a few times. The CDR3 protein is CASSSWGQGPLGYTF. CDR3 nucleotides: TGTGCCAGCAGTTCCTGGGGACAGGGGCCTCTCGGCTACACCTTC. The rearrangement links TRBV5-4 to TRBJ1-2; 10 bases map to TRBD1. This CDR3 has 15 amino acids. V shed 5 bases, J shed 8 bases, and the junction held 12 bases outside the gene matches. Germline CDR1 reads SGHNT; CDR2 reads YYREEE (reference sequence).

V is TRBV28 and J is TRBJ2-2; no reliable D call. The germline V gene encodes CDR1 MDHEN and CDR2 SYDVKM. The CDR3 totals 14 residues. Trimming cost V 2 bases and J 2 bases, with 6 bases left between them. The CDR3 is CASSLTANTGELFF. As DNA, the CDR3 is TGTGCCAGCAGTTTAACTGCTAACACCGGGGAGCTGTTTTTT.

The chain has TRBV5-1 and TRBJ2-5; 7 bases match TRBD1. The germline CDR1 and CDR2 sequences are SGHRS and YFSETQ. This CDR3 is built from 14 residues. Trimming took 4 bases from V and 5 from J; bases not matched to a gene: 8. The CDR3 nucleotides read TGCGCCAGCAGCCTCGCGACAGGGTTGGAGACCCAGTACTTC. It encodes CASSLATGLETQYF.

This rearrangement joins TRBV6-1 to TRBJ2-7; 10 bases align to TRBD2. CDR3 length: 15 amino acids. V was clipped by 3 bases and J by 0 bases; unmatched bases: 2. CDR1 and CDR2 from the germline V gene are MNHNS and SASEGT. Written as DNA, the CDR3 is TGTGCCAGCAGTGACCCTAGCGGGAGCTCCTACGAGCAGTACTTC. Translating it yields CASSDPSGSSYEQYF.

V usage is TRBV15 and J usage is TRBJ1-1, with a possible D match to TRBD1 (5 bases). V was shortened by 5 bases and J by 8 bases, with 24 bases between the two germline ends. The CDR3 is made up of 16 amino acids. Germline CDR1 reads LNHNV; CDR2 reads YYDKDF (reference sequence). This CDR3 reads CATSANGRRDSWEAFF. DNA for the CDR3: TGTGCCACCAGCGCGAATGGAAGACGGGACTCGTGGGAAGCTTTCTTT.

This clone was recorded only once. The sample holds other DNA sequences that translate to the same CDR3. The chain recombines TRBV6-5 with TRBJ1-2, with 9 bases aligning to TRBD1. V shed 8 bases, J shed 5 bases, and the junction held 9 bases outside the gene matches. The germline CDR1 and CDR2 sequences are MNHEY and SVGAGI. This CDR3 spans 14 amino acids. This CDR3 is CASATGGASYGYTF. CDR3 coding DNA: TGTGCCAGCGCCACAGGGGGCGCGAGTTATGGCTACACCTTC.

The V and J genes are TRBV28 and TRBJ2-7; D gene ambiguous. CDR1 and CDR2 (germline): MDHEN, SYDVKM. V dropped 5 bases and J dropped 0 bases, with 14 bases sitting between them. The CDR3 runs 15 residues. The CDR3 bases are TGTGCCAGCAGTCCCCCTTTTGGCAACTCCTACGAGCAGTACTTC. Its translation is CASSPPFGNSYEQYF.

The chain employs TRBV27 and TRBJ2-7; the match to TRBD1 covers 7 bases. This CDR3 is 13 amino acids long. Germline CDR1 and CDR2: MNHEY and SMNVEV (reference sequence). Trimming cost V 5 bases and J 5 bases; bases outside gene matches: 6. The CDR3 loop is CASSPGQSNEQYF. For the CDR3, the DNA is TGTGCCAGCAGTCCGGGACAGTCTAACGAGCAGTACTTC.

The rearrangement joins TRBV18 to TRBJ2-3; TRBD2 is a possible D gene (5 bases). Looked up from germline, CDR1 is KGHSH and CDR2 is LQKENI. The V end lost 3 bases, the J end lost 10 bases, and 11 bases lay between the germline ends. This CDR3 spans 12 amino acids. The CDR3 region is CASSPSTTSQYF. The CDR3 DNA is TGTGCCAGCTCACCTTCGACTACCTCGCAGTATTTT. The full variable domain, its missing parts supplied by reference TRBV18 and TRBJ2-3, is NAGVMQNPRHLVRRRGQEARLRCSPMKGHSHVYWYRQLPEEGLKFMVYLQKENIIDESGMPKERFSAEFPKEGPSILRIQQVVRGDSAAYFCASSPSTTSQYFGPGTRLTVL.

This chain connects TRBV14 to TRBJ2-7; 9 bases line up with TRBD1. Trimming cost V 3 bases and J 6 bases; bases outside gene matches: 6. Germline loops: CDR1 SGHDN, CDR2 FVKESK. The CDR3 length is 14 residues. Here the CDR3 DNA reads TGTGCCAGCAGCCATGACAGGGGGGCCTCCGAGCAGTACTTC. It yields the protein CASSHDRGASEQYF.

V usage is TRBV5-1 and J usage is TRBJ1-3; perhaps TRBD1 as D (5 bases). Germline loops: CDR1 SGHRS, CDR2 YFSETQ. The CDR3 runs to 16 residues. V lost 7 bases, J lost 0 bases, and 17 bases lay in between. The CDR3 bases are TGCGCCAGCCAGACAGTCCCTTCGGGCTCTGGAAACACCATATATTTT. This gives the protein CASQTVPSGSGNTIYF.

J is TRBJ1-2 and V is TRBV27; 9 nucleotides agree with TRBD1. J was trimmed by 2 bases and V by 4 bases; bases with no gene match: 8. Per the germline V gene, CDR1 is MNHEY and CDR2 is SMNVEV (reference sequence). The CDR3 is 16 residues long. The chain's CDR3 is CASSSRDRVGNYGYTF. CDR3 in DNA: TGTGCCAGCAGTTCCCGGGACAGGGTAGGGAACTATGGCTACACCTTC.

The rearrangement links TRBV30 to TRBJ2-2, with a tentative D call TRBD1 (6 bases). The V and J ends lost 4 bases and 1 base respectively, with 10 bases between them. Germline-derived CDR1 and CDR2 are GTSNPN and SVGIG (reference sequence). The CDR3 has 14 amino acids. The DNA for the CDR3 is TGTGCCTGGACCCCGGGACAGAACACCGGGGAGCTGTTTTTT. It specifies CAWTPGQNTGELFF.

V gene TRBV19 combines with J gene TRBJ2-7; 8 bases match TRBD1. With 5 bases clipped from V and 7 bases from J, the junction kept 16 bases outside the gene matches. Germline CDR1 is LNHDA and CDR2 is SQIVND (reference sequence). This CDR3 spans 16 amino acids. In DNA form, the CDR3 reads TGTGCCAGTAGTCTCTACTGGACAGGGCGGTCCCCTGAGCAGTACTTC. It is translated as CASSLYWTGRSPEQYF. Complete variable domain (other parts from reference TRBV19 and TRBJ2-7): DGGITQSPKYLFRKEGQNVTLSCEQNLNHDAMYWYRQDPGQGLRLIYYSQIVNDFQKGDIAEGYSVSREKKESFPLTVTSAQKNPTAFYLCASSLYWTGRSPEQYFGPGTRLTVT.

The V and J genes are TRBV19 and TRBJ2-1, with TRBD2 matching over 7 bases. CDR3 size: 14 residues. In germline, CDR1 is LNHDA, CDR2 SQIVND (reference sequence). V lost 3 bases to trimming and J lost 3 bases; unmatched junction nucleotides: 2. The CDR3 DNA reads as TGTGCCAGTAGTATGGGAGGGGTCTACAATGAGCAGTTCTTC. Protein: CASSMGGVYNEQFF.

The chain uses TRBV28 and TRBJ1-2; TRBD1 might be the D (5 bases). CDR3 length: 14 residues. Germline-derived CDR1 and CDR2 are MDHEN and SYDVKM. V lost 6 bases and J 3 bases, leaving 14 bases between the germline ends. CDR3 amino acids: CASRHSDSHYGYTF. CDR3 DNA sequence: TGTGCCAGCAGGCACTCAGACAGCCACTATGGCTACACCTTC.

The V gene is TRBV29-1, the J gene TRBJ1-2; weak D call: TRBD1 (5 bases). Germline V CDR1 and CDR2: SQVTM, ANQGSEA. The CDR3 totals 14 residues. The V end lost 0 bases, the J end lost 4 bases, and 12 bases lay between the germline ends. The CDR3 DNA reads TGCAGCGTTGAAGAGGCAGGGCGCGGCTATGGCTACACCTTC. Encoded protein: CSVEEAGRGYGYTF.